Following are 27 T cell receptor beta chains from one sample sequenced in a study of T cells in Graves' hyperthyroidism and ophthalmopathy. Researchers amplified the TCR beta CDR3 regions from RNA transcripts. RT-PCR in the first round (using the HTBI primer set) targeted the TCR CDR3. TCRdb re-derived calls from the multiplex PCR reads in MiXCR, one entry per CDR3 protein. Of under 650,000 distinct CDR3 sequences listed, about 17% are singletons. The source material was blood. These receptors originate from a woman aged 25-40 years with Graves' hyperthyroidism.

This clonotype was seen more than once but under ten times. The chain is built from TRBV19 and TRBJ2-1; D is ambiguous. The germline V gene has CDR1 LNHDA and CDR2 SQIVND (reference sequence). V was shortened by 6 bases and J by 6 bases, with 9 bases between the two germline ends. This CDR3 comprises 12 residues. CDR3 sequence reads: CASSHPSNEQFF. In nucleotides, the CDR3 is TGTGCCAGTAGCCACCCCTCCAATGAGCAGTTCTTC.

This clonotype was picked up many times. This chain connects TRBV20-1 to TRBJ2-7; a weak D match, TRBD2 (6 bases). This CDR3 has 15 residues. The V gene lost 2 bases and the J gene lost 0 bases, with 14 bases spanning the gap. Germline V gives CDR1 DFQATT, CDR2 SNEGSKA (reference sequence). CDR3 region: CSARKSAGTSYEQYF. The CDR3 DNA reads TGCAGTGCTAGAAAGAGCGCGGGGACCTCCTACGAGCAGTACTTC.

This clonotype was counted only a few times. The chain links TRBV6-1 to TRBJ2-3, with D uncertain. V was trimmed by 7 bases and J by 0 bases, leaving 14 bases between them. Germline V CDR1 and CDR2: MNHNS, SASEGT. The CDR3 consists of 15 residues. The CDR3 sequence is CASIPQISSTDTQYF. Written as DNA, the CDR3 is TGTGCCAGCATTCCTCAGATATCTAGCACAGATACGCAGTATTTT.

Only a few counts were recorded for this clonotype. The V gene is TRBV12-3 or TRBV12-4, the J gene TRBJ2-1; unclear D gene. This CDR3 is built from 16 residues. V was pared by 1 base and J by 0 bases, with 10 bases between. CDR3 region: CASSLVRSLSYNEQFF. The CDR3 nucleotides are TGTGCCAGCAGTTTAGTGCGTAGCCTCTCCTACAATGAGCAGTTCTTC.

This clonotype came up many times. This chain joins TRBV24-1 and TRBJ2-3; D tentatively fits TRBD1 or TRBD2 (6 bases each). The CDR3 has 15 residues. Germline loops: CDR1 KGHDR, CDR2 SFDVKD. V lost 7 bases and J lost 4, with 17 bases in between. The CDR3 spells CATSEQGGSADTQYF. For the CDR3, the DNA is TGTGCCACCAGCGAACAGGGAGGCTCGGCAGATACGCAGTATTTT.

The chain couples TRBV27 to TRBJ1-3, with TRBD1 matching over 8 bases. J was trimmed by 9 bases and V by 5 bases; bases with no gene match: 6. CDR3 size: 13 residues. Per the germline V gene, CDR1 is MNHEY and CDR2 is SMNVEV (reference sequence). The CDR3 nucleotides read TGTGCCAGCAGTCCACAGGGGGGCAGCACCATATATTTT. Translation: CASSPQGGSTIYF.

This clonotype was observed a few times. The chain carries TRBV27 and TRBJ2-5; 7 bases match TRBD2. CDR1 and CDR2 from the germline V gene are MNHEY and SMNVEV (reference sequence). V was pared by 5 bases and J by 11 bases, with 8 bases of the junction left unmatched. This CDR3 is 12 amino acids long. As DNA, the CDR3 is TGTGCCAGCAGTCACGGGACGGGGGGACAGTACTTC. This gives the protein CASSHGTGGQYF.

The sample holds a few counts of this clonotype. The rearrangement uses TRBV3-1 and TRBJ2-7; D could derive from TRBD1 or TRBD2 (7 bases each). Germline V gives CDR1 LGHDT, CDR2 YNNKEL (reference sequence). The CDR3 is 15 residues long. With 1 base removed from V and 6 bases from J, the gap between germline ends came to 16 bases. The CDR3 here is CASSQGGEGAREQYF. The CDR3 coding sequence is TGTGCCAGCAGCCAAGGAGGGGAGGGGGCACGCGAGCAGTACTTC.

This clonotype was seen a few times. The V call is TRBV5-4, the J call TRBJ2-3, with D hard to call. This CDR3 spans 13 amino acids. The germline V gene encodes CDR1 SGHNT and CDR2 YYREEE (reference sequence). Trimming pared 4 bases from V and 2 bases from J, leaving 8 bases between. The CDR3 sequence is CASSGNFTDTQYF. CDR3 nucleotide sequence: TGTGCCAGCAGCGGAAACTTCACAGATACGCAGTATTTT. Full variable domain (outside the CDR3, taken from reference TRBV5-4 and TRBJ2-3): ETGVTQSPTHLIKTRGQQVTLRCSSQSGHNTVSWYQQALGQGPQFIFQYYREEENGRGNFPPRFSGLQFPNYSSELNVNALELDDSALYLCASSGNFTDTQYFGPGTRLTVL.

The rearrangement links TRBV7-9 to TRBJ1-4; TRBD1 might be the D (6 bases). V was clipped by 3 bases and J by 7 bases, with 12 bases between them. Germline V gene sequence: CDR1 SEHNR, CDR2 FQNEAQ (reference sequence). The CDR3 is 14 amino acids. The CDR3 loop is CASSFRGASEKLFF. CDR3 in DNA: TGTGCCAGCAGCTTTCGGGGGGCAAGTGAAAAACTGTTTTTT.

This clonotype was recorded at least ten times. This sequence joins TRBV18 and TRBJ1-5; possible D gene TRBD1, 5 bases. The CDR3 loop spans 15 amino acids. The V end lost 6 bases, the J end lost 0 bases, and 12 bases lay between the germline ends. Germline V gives CDR1 KGHSH, CDR2 LQKENI. The CDR3 sequence: CASSPRDSSNQPQHF. Here the CDR3 DNA reads TGTGCCAGCTCCCCTAGAGACAGTAGCAATCAGCCCCAGCATTTT.

There are many counts of this clonotype. This chain joins TRBV3-1 and TRBJ1-1, with a tentative D call TRBD1 (5 bases). CDR1 and CDR2 (germline): LGHDT, YNNKEL (reference sequence). CDR3 length: 14 amino acids. V was clipped by 2 bases and J by 4 bases, with 11 bases between them. As DNA, the CDR3 is TGTGCCAGCAGCCAAACCGGTGGGGGCACTGAAGCTTTCTTT. Its translation is CASSQTGGGTEAFF.

The CDR3 here is CASAMGTDYGYTF. CDR3 nucleotide sequence: TGTGCCAGCGCTATGGGGACGGACTATGGCTACACCTTC. The chain is built from TRBV9 and TRBJ1-2; D possibly corresponds to TRBD1 (5 bases). Per germline, CDR1 SGDLS and CDR2 YYNGEE. The V and J ends lost 7 bases and 3 bases respectively, with 13 bases between them. The CDR3 covers 13 residues.

Only a few counts were recorded for this clonotype. This sequence joins TRBV27 and TRBJ1-5; TRBD1 aligns across 7 bases. The ends lost 5 bases at V and 3 bases at J; junction bases unmatched: 4. CDR3 size: 14 residues. Germline V gives CDR1 MNHEY, CDR2 SMNVEV (reference sequence). The CDR3 DNA is TGTGCCAGCAGTCCGACAGGGCACAATCAGCCCCAGCATTTT. Translation gives CASSPTGHNQPQHF.

This clonotype was counted at least ten times. This chain connects TRBV11-1 to TRBJ2-3; tentatively, D is TRBD2 (6 bases). V was cut by 4 bases and J by 14 bases, with 13 bases left in between. The CDR3 loop spans 11 amino acids. Per germline, CDR1 SGHAT and CDR2 FQDESV (reference sequence). The CDR3 region has the DNA TGTGCCAGCAGCTGGGACTCGACGGCGTATTTT. Its translation: CASSWDSTAYF.

This clonotype appeared a few times. The chain recombines TRBV11-2 with TRBJ2-1; 7 nucleotides agree with TRBD1. Germline CDR1 is SGHAT and CDR2 is FQNNGV. Losses at the gene ends were 7 bases for V and 4 bases for J; bases not matched to a gene: 7. The CDR3 has 14 residues. Here the CDR3 reads CASTLGQLYNEQFF. DNA of the CDR3: TGTGCCAGCACCCTGGGACAGCTATACAATGAGCAGTTCTTC.

The chain uses TRBV9 and TRBJ2-1, with TRBD2 as a possible D gene (7 bases). The CDR3 extends over 16 amino acids. Germline values: CDR1 SGDLS, CDR2 YYNGEE. V lost 3 bases to trimming and J lost 0 bases, with 13 bases between them. CDR3 coding DNA: TGTGCCAGCAGCGGGGGGGGGACAAGCTCCTACAATGAGCAGTTCTTC. Translating it yields CASSGGGTSSYNEQFF.

This clonotype was recorded many times. The CDR3 reads CASSQIGQGGYTF. The CDR3, as DNA: TGTGCCAGCAGCCAAATCGGACAGGGCGGCTACACCTTC. The chain carries TRBV3-1 and TRBJ1-2; TRBD1 aligns across 8 bases. Germline assignment: CDR1 LGHDT and CDR2 YNNKEL (reference sequence). The CDR3 sequence is 13 residues long. The V and J ends lost 2 bases and 8 bases, in that order; junction bases with no gene match: 4.

Ten or more counts support this clonotype. The CDR3 region is CASSEALWTGYGSGDIQYF. The CDR3 DNA reads as TGTGCCAGCAGTGAAGCGCTTTGGACAGGGTATGGTTCGGGTGACATTCAGTACTTC. The chain is built from TRBV2 and TRBJ2-4, with TRBD1 matching 8 bases. Germline V gives CDR1 SNHLY, CDR2 FYNNEI. V was pared by 0 bases and J by 8 bases, with 18 bases of the junction left unmatched. CDR3 length: 19 amino acids.

This clonotype was observed many times. V and J are TRBV20-1 and TRBJ1-5; D is unclear. V shed 0 bases and J shed 0 bases, with 9 bases lying between them. The CDR3 has 15 amino acids. CDR1 is DFQATT and CDR2 is SNEGSKA in the germline V gene (reference sequence). CDR3 sequence: CSARDWSYSNQPQHF. The CDR3 DNA is TGCAGTGCTAGAGATTGGAGCTATAGCAATCAGCCCCAGCATTTT.

This clonotype was seen repeatedly, ten times or more. The chain links TRBV30 to TRBJ2-7; unclear D gene. Germline lookup yields CDR1 GTSNPN and CDR2 SVGIG (reference sequence). The V end lost 6 bases, the J end lost 3 bases, and 9 bases lay between the germline ends. The CDR3 length is 11 residues. In DNA, the CDR3 is TGTGCCTGTGATACAGACTACGAGCAGTACTTC. Amino acid sequence: CACDTDYEQYF.

This clonotype was counted at least ten times. The V call is TRBV10-3, the J call TRBJ2-7, with 13 bases matching TRBD2. CDR1 and CDR2 (germline): ENHRY, SYGVKD. The CDR3 consists of 15 residues. After removal of 1 base from V and 6 bases from J, the junction contained 3 bases not matched to a gene. Here the CDR3 DNA reads TGTGCCATCAGTGAGTTATGGACTAGCGGGAGCGAGCAGTACTTC. The encoded protein is CAISELWTSGSEQYF.

This clonotype was detected once. The rearrangement joins TRBV5-4 to TRBJ2-5; D is uncertain. The CDR3 is made up of 13 amino acids. V was shortened by 6 bases and J by 5 bases, with 14 bases between the two germline ends. Looked up from germline, CDR1 is SGHNT and CDR2 is YYREEE (reference sequence). The CDR3 protein is CASTLATAETQYF. The CDR3 DNA reads TGTGCCAGCACTCTGGCGACTGCGGAGACCCAGTACTTC.

This chain links TRBV9 with TRBJ1-1; no reliable D call. This CDR3 comprises 12 residues. Trimming stripped 5 bases from V and 4 bases from J, with 9 bases between. Germline CDR1 is SGDLS and CDR2 is YYNGEE. The CDR3 DNA reads as TGTGCCAGCAGTCCGGTGGGCACTGAAGCTTTCTTT. This codes for CASSPVGTEAFF.

The J gene is TRBJ2-5, the V gene TRBV28; 8 bases align to TRBD2. The germline gives CDR1 MDHEN, CDR2 SYDVKM. The V gene end was trimmed by 4 bases and the J gene end by 5 bases; junction bases not matched to a gene: 12. This CDR3 has 16 residues. In DNA, the CDR3 is TGTGCCAGCAGTTCATGGGTAGCGGGAAGATCGGAGACCCAGTACTTC. As protein: CASSSWVAGRSETQYF.

There are many counts of this clonotype. V is TRBV7-9 and J is TRBJ2-3, with 8 bases identical to TRBD2. Germline loops: CDR1 SEHNR, CDR2 FQNEAQ (reference sequence). V lost 2 bases, J lost 1 base, and 2 bases stayed unmatched. The CDR3 loop spans 15 amino acids. The CDR3: CASSLPLAGTDTQYF. CDR3 DNA sequence: TGTGCCAGCAGCTTACCACTAGCGGGCACAGATACGCAGTATTTT.

This chain links TRBV6-5 with TRBJ2-7; 7 positions match TRBD2. The CDR3 has 13 amino acids. The V segment lost 8 bases and the J segment 5 bases; nucleotides outside the gene matches: 9. Germline values: CDR1 MNHEY, CDR2 SVGAGI. CDR3 amino acids: CASVRTRFHEQYF. As DNA, the CDR3 is TGTGCCAGCGTTAGGACTAGATTTCACGAGCAGTACTTC.